The 7 T cell receptor beta chains reported below all come from one sample, sequenced in a study of T cells in Graves' hyperthyroidism and ophthalmopathy. TCR beta CDR3 region amplification was performed from RNA transcripts. The HTBI primer set served for first-round RT-PCR of the TCR CDR3. TCRdb ran MiXCR on the multiplex PCR reads and lists one entry per CDR3 protein. The top ten hold roughly 60% of the sample, which has over 250,000 distinct CDR3 sequences, approximately 20% seen once. The specimen was blood. The source of these receptors is a man aged 25 to 40 with Graves' ophthalmopathy.

This clonotype came up once. A much larger clone differs by one base, so this may be a read error. V usage is TRBV27 and J usage is TRBJ1-1; no firm D call. The V gene's germline CDR1 is MNHEY and CDR2 SMNVEV (reference sequence). The CDR3 totals 14 residues. CDR3 protein: CASSSLIMNTEASF. CDR3 bases: TGTGCCAGCAGTTCCCTTATAATGAACACTGAAGCTTCCTTT.

The sample holds many counts of this clonotype. The rearrangement joins TRBV7-2 to TRBJ2-5; D call uncertain. V was shortened by 5 bases and J by 6 bases, with 13 bases between the two germline ends. CDR3 size: 13 residues. Germline V gene lookup returns CDR1 SGHTA and CDR2 FQGNSA. DNA of the CDR3: TGTGCCAGCAGCAAGACGGGCGGACAGACCCAGTACTTC. It is translated as CASSKTGGQTQYF.

The chain links TRBV3-1 to TRBJ2-2; possibly TRBD2 for D (6 bases). V dropped 4 bases and J dropped 2 bases, with 17 bases sitting between them. The CDR3 has 17 amino acids. Germline CDR1 and CDR2: LGHDT and YNNKEL (reference sequence). The CDR3 spells CASSPEGNRGNTGELFF. The CDR3 coding sequence is TGTGCCAGCAGCCCGGAGGGGAACCGGGGAAACACCGGGGAGCTGTTTTTT.

As concerns this clonotype: One end of the junction fails to match germline, which may point to a read error. The chain is built from TRBV9 and TRBJ2-2, with TRBD2 matching 8 bases. Germline lookup yields CDR1 SGDLS and CDR2 YYNGEE. The CDR3 runs 17 residues. In DNA form, the CDR3 reads TGTGCCAGCAGCGTATCGAGTGGCGGGGGGAACACCGGGGGGCTGTTTTTT. As protein: CASSVSSGGGNTGGLFF.

On this clonotype itself: A much larger clone lies one base from this, so it may be a read error. The chain employs TRBV9 and TRBJ2-1, with a possible D match to TRBD2 (5 bases). The germline V gene encodes CDR1 SGDLS and CDR2 YYNGEE. V was trimmed by 0 bases and J by 6 bases, leaving 16 bases between them. This CDR3 is 16 amino acids long. Here the CDR3 DNA reads TGTGCCAGCAGCGTAGCAAGCTCGTATGGGAGCAATGAGCAGTTCTTC. Protein: CASSVASSYGSNEQFF.

V is TRBV7-9 and J is TRBJ1-1; tentative D call: TRBD1 (6 bases). Trimming pared 4 bases from V and 0 bases from J, leaving 15 bases between. The CDR3 sequence is 16 residues long. The germline gives CDR1 SEHNR, CDR2 FQNEAQ (reference sequence). Here the CDR3 DNA reads TGTGCCAGCAGCTCCGTCGGCGGGGGCGTGAACACTGAAGCTTTCTTT. The encoded protein is CASSSVGGGVNTEAFF.

The chain employs TRBV29-1 and TRBJ1-1; no clear D gene. With 6 bases removed from V and 1 base from J, the gap between germline ends came to 9 bases. Germline-derived CDR1 and CDR2 are SQVTM and ANQGSEA. The CDR3 contains 12 residues. The CDR3 sequence is CSVVIQNTEAFF. The CDR3 DNA is TGCAGCGTCGTGATCCAGAACACTGAAGCTTTCTTT.